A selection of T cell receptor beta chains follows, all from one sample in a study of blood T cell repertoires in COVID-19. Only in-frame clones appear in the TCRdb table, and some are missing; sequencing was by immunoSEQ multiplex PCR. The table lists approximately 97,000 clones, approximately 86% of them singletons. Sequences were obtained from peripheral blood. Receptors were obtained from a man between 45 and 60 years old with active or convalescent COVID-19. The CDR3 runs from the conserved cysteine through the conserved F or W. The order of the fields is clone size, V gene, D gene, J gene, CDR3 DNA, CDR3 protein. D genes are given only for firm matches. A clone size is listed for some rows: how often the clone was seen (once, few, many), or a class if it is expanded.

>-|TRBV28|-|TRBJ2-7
TGTGCCAGCAGTTTAGCGACAATTCAGCAGTACTTC
CASSLATIQQYF
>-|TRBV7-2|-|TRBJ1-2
TGTGCCAGCAGCTTAGAGCGGAACTATGGCTACACCTTC
CASSLERNYGYTF
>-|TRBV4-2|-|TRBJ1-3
TGTGCCAGCAGCCAAGCAGGAAACTCTGGAAACACCATATATTTT
CASSQAGNSGNTIYF
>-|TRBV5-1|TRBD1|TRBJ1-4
TGCGCCAGCAGCTTACAGGGGAGCACTAATGAAAAACTGTTTTTT
CASSLQGSTNEKLFF
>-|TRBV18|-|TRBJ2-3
TGTGCCAGCTCACCAAGGACTAACACAGATACGCAGTATTTT
CASSPRTNTDTQYF
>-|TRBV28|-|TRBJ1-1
TGTGCCAGCAGTCTAAACAGGGTAGGTGAAGCTTTCTTT
CASSLNRVGEAFF
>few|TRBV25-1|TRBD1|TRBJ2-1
TGTGCCAGCAGTGAATCACAGGGGATTTATGAGCAGTTCTTC
CASSESQGIYEQFF
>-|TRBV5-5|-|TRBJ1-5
TGTGCCAGCAGCTTGGAGAGGGAGGGTCAGCCCCAGCATTTT
CASSLEREGQPQHF
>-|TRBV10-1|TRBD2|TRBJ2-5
TGCGCCAGCAGTGAGGAACTAGCGGGGGGACAAGAGACCCAGTACTTC
CASSEELAGGQETQYF
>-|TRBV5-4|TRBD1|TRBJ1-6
TGTGCCAGCAGCTTGGGGGGACAGAAGAATTCACCCCTCCACTTT
CASSLGGQKNSPLHF
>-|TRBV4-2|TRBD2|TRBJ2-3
TGTGCCAGCAGCCAAGAGATAGCGGGGGCTAGCACAGATACGCAGTATTTT
CASSQEIAGASTDTQYF
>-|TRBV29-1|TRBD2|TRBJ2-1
TGCAGCGTTGATCTGGGAGGGATAGCTGAGCAGTTCTTC
CSVDLGGIAEQFF
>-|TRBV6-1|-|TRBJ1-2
TGTGCCAGCAGTGAAAGAAACAGGGATGGCTACACCTTC
CASSERNRDGYTF
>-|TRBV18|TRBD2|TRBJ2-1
TGTGCCAGCTCACTCGGGACTAGCGGGGGGCTCAATGAGCAGTTCTTC
CASSLGTSGGLNEQFF
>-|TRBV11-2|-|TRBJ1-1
TGTGCCAGCAGCACGCGAGAGAACACTGAAGCTTTCTTT
CASSTRENTEAFF
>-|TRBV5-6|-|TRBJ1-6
TGTGCCAGCAGTGAGGACTCCTATAATTCACCCCTCCACTTT
CASSEDSYNSPLHF
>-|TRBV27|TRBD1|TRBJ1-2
TGTGCCAGCAGTTTAGGGGGGACAGGGACTAACTATGGCTACACCTTC
CASSLGGTGTNYGYTF